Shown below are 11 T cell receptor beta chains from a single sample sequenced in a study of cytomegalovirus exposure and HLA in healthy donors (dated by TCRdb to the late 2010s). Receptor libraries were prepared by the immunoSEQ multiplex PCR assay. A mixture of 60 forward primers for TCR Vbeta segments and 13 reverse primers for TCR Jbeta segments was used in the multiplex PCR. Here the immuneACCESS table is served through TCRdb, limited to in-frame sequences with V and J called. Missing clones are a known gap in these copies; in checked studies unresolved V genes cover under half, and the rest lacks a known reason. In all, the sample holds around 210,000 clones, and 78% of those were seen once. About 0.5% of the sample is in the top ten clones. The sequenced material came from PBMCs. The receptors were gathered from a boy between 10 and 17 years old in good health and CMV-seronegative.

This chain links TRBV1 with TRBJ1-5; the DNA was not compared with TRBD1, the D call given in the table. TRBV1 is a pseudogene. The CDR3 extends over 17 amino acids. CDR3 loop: CTSSQDRDRTNNQPQHF. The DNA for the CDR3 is TGCACCAGCAGCCAAGATAGGGACAGGACGAACAATCAGCCCCAGCATTTT.

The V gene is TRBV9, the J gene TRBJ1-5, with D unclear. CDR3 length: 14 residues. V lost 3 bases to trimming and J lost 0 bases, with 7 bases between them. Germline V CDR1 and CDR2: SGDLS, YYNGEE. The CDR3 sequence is CASSGEGSNQPQHF. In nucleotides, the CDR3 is TGTGCCAGCAGCGGGGAGGGTAGCAATCAGCCCCAGCATTTT.

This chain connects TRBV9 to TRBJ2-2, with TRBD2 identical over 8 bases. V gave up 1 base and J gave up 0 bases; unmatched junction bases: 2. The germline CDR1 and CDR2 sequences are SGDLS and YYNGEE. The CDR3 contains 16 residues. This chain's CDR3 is CASSVRGGPNTGELFF. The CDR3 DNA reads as TGTGCCAGCAGCGTACGGGGGGGCCCGAACACCGGGGAGCTGTTTTTT.

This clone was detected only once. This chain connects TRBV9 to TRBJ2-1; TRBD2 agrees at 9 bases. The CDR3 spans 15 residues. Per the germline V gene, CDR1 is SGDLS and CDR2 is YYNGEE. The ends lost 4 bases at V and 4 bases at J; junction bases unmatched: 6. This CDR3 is CASSLSSGGYNEQFF. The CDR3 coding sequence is TGTGCCAGCAGCCTATCAAGCGGGGGGTACAATGAGCAGTTCTTC.

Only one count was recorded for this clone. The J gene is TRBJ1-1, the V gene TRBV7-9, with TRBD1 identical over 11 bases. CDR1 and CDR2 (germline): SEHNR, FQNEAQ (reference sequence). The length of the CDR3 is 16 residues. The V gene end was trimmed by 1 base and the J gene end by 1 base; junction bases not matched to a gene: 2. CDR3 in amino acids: CASSLDGTGGNTEAFF. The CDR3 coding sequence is TGTGCCAGCAGCTTAGACGGGACAGGGGGGAACACTGAAGCTTTCTTT.

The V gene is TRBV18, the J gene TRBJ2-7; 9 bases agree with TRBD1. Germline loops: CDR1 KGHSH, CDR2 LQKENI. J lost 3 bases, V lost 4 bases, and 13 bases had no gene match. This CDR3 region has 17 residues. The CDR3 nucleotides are TGTGCCAGCTCACTCCTCCGGGGACAGGGCCCCGACTACGAGCAGTACTTC. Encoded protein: CASSLLRGQGPDYEQYF.

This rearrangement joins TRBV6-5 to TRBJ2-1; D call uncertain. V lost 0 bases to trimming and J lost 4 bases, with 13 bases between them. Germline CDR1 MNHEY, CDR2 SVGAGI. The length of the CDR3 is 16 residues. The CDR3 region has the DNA TGTGCCAGCAGTTACTCGGTCGGAGAAAAGTACAATGAGCAGTTCTTC. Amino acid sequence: CASSYSVGEKYNEQFF.

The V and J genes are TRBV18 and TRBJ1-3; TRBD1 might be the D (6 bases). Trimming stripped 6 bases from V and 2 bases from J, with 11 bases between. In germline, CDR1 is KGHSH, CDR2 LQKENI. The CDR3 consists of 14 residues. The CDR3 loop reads CASSQQGPGNTIYF. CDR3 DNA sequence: TGTGCCAGCTCCCAACAGGGACCTGGAAACACCATATATTTT. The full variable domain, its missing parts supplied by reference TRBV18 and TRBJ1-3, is NAGVMQNPRHLVRRRGQEARLRCSPMKGHSHVYWYRQLPEEGLKFMVYLQKENIIDESGMPKERFSAEFPKEGPSILRIQQVVRGDSAAYFCASSQQGPGNTIYFGEGSWLTVV.

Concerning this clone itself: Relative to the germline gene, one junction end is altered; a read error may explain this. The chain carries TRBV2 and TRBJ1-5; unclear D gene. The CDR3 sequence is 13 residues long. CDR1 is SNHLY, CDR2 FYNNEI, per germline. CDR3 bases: TGTGCCAGCAGGGAAGAACATGGTCAGCCCCAGCATTTT. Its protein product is CASREEHGQPQHF.

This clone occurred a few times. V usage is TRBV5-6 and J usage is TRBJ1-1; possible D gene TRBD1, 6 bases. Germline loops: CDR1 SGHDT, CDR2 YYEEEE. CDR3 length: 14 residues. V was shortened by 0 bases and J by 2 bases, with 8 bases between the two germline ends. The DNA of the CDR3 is TGTGCCAGCAGCTTGGGGACAGCTAACACTGAAGCTTTCTTT. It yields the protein CASSLGTANTEAFF.

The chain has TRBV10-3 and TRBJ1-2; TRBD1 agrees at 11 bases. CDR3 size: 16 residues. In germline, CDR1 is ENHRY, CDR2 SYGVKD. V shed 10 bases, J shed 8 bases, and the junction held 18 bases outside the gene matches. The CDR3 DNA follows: TGTGCCACCTCCGACCCTAATCCCGGGACAGGGGGGGGCTACACCTTC. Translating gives CATSDPNPGTGGGYTF.